The 30 T cell receptor beta chains given below trace back to one sample, sequenced in a study of control samples from healthy donors and cancer patients. Repertoires were generated with immunoSEQ multiplex PCR, while TCRdb's copy carries only in-frame clones and drops some. The sample shows some 120,000 clones, approximately 90% of them seen only once. The sequenced sample was blood. Every receptor here comes from a man between 18 and 35 years old in good health.

The chain employs TRBV6-1 and TRBJ2-3; D may be TRBD2 (5 bases). Trimming took off 3 bases at V and 4 bases at J, with 11 bases between the two ends. The CDR3 covers 14 residues. CDR1 is MNHNS, CDR2 SASEGT, per germline. The CDR3 loop is CASSETLVADTQYF. CDR3 nucleotides: TGTGCCAGCAGTGAGACACTAGTTGCAGATACGCAGTATTTT.

This chain links TRBV6-5 with TRBJ1-1; D is ambiguous. The length of the CDR3 is 14 residues. V lost 1 base and J 2 bases, leaving 8 bases between the germline ends. CDR1 and CDR2 (germline): MNHEY, SVGAGI. The CDR3 DNA reads as TGTGCCAGCAGTTACTTGGCAGTAAACACTGAAGCTTTCTTT. Residues: CASSYLAVNTEAFF.

The J gene is TRBJ2-1, the V gene TRBV24-1, with TRBD2 matching 10 bases. Germline V lookup: CDR1 KGHDR, CDR2 SFDVKD. This CDR3 is 16 amino acids long. J was trimmed by 4 bases and V by 4 bases; bases with no gene match: 6. This CDR3 reads CATSDASGGLYNEQFF. The CDR3 nucleotides are TGTGCCACCAGTGACGCTAGCGGGGGTCTATACAATGAGCAGTTCTTC.

The chain employs TRBV5-1 and TRBJ2-7; 7 bases are shared with TRBD1. CDR3 length: 14 residues. Germline V gives CDR1 SGHRS, CDR2 YFSETQ. The junction had 4 bases not matched to a gene; V was cut back by 3 bases and J by 1 base. CDR3 DNA sequence: TGCGCCAGCAGCTCAGGGGACAGTTCCTACGAGCAGTACTTC. This encodes CASSSGDSSYEQYF.

The chain links TRBV5-1 to TRBJ2-1, with D unresolved. Germline CDR1 and CDR2: SGHRS and YFSETQ. With 3 bases removed from V and 3 bases from J, the gap between germline ends came to 13 bases. The CDR3 length is 15 residues. CDR3: CASSYGLRNYNEQFF. CDR3 sequence (DNA): TGCGCCAGCAGCTATGGGCTACGCAACTACAATGAGCAGTTCTTC.

The rearrangement links TRBV7-9 to TRBJ1-5; D might be TRBD1 (5 bases). The CDR3 contains 15 residues. V was clipped by 1 base and J by 4 bases, with 11 bases between them. From germline, CDR1 is SEHNR and CDR2 FQNEAQ (reference sequence). Here the CDR3 DNA reads TGTGCCAGCAGCTTAGGGCCAGGGCTTAATCAGCCCCAGCATTTT. It specifies CASSLGPGLNQPQHF.

This clone was seen a single time. The chain combines TRBV12-3 or TRBV12-4 with TRBJ1-1, with TRBD1 as a possible D gene (6 bases). Trimming pared 6 bases from V and 3 bases from J, leaving 11 bases between. The CDR3 is 13 residues long. CDR3 DNA: TGTGCCAGCAGACACAGGGCTCACACTGAAGCTTTCTTT. This translates into CASRHRAHTEAFF.

This chain uses TRBV6-5 with TRBJ1-2; D is ambiguous. The V end lost 6 bases, the J end lost 8 bases, and 13 bases lay between the germline ends. The germline V gene encodes CDR1 MNHEY and CDR2 SVGAGI. This CDR3 contains 12 residues. Here the CDR3 reads CASSDGLGGYTF. The CDR3 DNA reads as TGTGCCAGCAGCGACGGGCTGGGGGGCTACACCTTC.

This chain connects TRBV5-5 to TRBJ2-3; a weak D match, TRBD1 (6 bases). The V gene's germline CDR1 is SGHKS and CDR2 YYEKEE (reference sequence). With 3 bases removed from V and 0 bases from J, the gap between germline ends came to 11 bases. This CDR3 is 15 amino acids long. The CDR3 coding sequence is TGTGCCAGCAGCTGGGGGCGGACTAGCACAGATACGCAGTATTTT. Translation gives CASSWGRTSTDTQYF. Full variable domain (outside the CDR3, taken from reference TRBV5-5 and TRBJ2-3): DAGVTQSPTHLIKTRGQQVTLRCSPISGHKSVSWYQQVLGQGPQFIFQYYEKEERGRGNFPDRFSARQFPNYSSELNVNALLLGDSALYLCASSWGRTSTDTQYFGPGTRLTVL.

This chain uses TRBV29-1 with TRBJ2-7; possible D gene TRBD1, 5 bases. Germline CDR1 SQVTM, CDR2 ANQGSEA. The germline V and J ends were trimmed by 2 bases and 5 bases, with 13 bases remaining between them. The CDR3 covers 13 residues. The CDR3 DNA is TGCAGCGTTGAAATAGGGGCGGACGACGAGCAGTACTTC. Residues: CSVEIGADDEQYF.

V usage is TRBV5-6 and J usage is TRBJ1-2; D is ambiguous. Per the germline V gene, CDR1 is SGHDT and CDR2 is YYEEEE. This CDR3 contains 12 residues. V was cut by 1 base and J by 4 bases, with 5 bases left in between. CDR3 sequence (DNA): TGTGCCAGCAGCTTGAACGCCTATGGCTACACCTTC. Amino acids: CASSLNAYGYTF. The full variable domain, with the rest looked up from reference TRBV5-6 and TRBJ1-2, is DAGVTQSPTHLIKTRGQQVTLRCSPKSGHDTVSWYQQALGQGPQFIFQYYEEEERQRGNFPDRFSGHQFPNYSSELNVNALLLGDSALYLCASSLNAYGYTFGSGTRLTVV.

V is TRBV4-1 and J is TRBJ2-3, with 11 bases matching TRBD2. The CDR3 length is 17 residues. V was pared by 4 bases and J by 0 bases, with 6 bases of the junction left unmatched. Per germline, CDR1 MGHRA and CDR2 YSYEKL. The CDR3 DNA sequence: TGCGCCAGCAGCCGCCGGATAGCGGGGGGGAGCACAGATACGCAGTATTTT. Amino acids: CASSRRIAGGSTDTQYF.

The chain is built from TRBV12-3 or TRBV12-4 and TRBJ1-6; 8 positions agree with TRBD1. Unmatched junction bases numbered 4, after V lost 8 bases and J lost 7 bases. This CDR3 has 13 amino acids. The CDR3 sequence is CASRDRWNSPLHF. The CDR3 coding sequence is TGTGCCAGCCGGGACAGGTGGAATTCACCCCTCCACTTT.

The chain recombines TRBV27 with TRBJ1-1; no reliable D call. CDR3 length: 13 amino acids. Germline V gene sequence: CDR1 MNHEY, CDR2 SMNVEV (reference sequence). Trimming shortened V by 5 bases and J by 6 bases, and 13 bases separated the two germline ends. The CDR3 protein is CASSPAIAAEAFF. The CDR3 DNA reads TGTGCCAGCAGTCCCGCCATAGCCGCTGAAGCTTTCTTT.

This chain connects TRBV7-9 to TRBJ2-2; tentatively, D is TRBD1 (5 bases). V was clipped by 2 bases and J by 3 bases, with 7 bases between them. Germline V gives CDR1 SEHNR, CDR2 FQNEAQ (reference sequence). This CDR3 spans 14 amino acids. CDR3 sequence: CASSLLGDTGELFF. The DNA of the CDR3 is TGTGCCAGCAGCTTATTAGGGGACACCGGGGAGCTGTTTTTT.

The chain links TRBV10-3 to TRBJ1-1; the D gene is possibly TRBD1 (6 bases). V lost 10 bases and J 3 bases, leaving 15 bases between the germline ends. The CDR3 has 13 residues. Germline V gene lookup returns CDR1 ENHRY and CDR2 SYGVKD. The CDR3 loop is CASTGRGDTEAFF. The CDR3 DNA reads TGTGCCAGTACAGGGAGAGGCGACACTGAAGCTTTCTTT.

This sequence joins TRBV13 and TRBJ1-4, with 9 bases aligning to TRBD1. There are 15 residues in the CDR3. The V segment lost 4 bases and the J segment 6 bases; nucleotides outside the gene matches: 6. The germline V gene has CDR1 PRHDT and CDR2 FYEKMQ (reference sequence). This CDR3 reads CASSWGRQGDEKLFF. The CDR3 DNA is TGTGCCAGCAGCTGGGGAAGACAGGGGGATGAAAAACTGTTTTTT.

The chain combines TRBV25-1 with TRBJ1-2; D unclear. Trimming removed 7 bases from V and 5 bases from J, with 8 bases in between. CDR3 length: 11 residues. Germline assignment: CDR1 MGHDK and CDR2 SYGVNS. CDR3 sequence reads: CASNSNYGYTF. CDR3 DNA: TGTGCCAGCAACTCAAATTATGGCTACACCTTC.

J is TRBJ2-3 and V is TRBV11-2; 9 bases agree with TRBD1. The germline gives CDR1 SGHAT, CDR2 FQNNGV. The length of the CDR3 is 15 residues. The ends lost 4 bases at V and 5 bases at J; junction bases unmatched: 7. CDR3 sequence: CASSSNRGRKDTQYF. CDR3 sequence (DNA): TGTGCCAGCAGCTCCAACAGGGGGCGGAAAGATACGCAGTATTTT.

The chain is built from TRBV29-1 and TRBJ2-3; no definite D call. The germline CDR1 and CDR2 sequences are SQVTM and ANQGSEA. The CDR3 has 14 residues. V dropped 1 base and J dropped 0 bases, with 8 bases sitting between them. CDR3 amino acids: CSVEVIGSTDTQYF. In DNA form, the CDR3 reads TGCAGCGTTGAAGTGATAGGGAGCACAGATACGCAGTATTTT.

V and J are TRBV27 and TRBJ2-7, with a weak D call TRBD1 (5 bases). Deletions cut 6 bases from V and 6 bases from J, with 12 bases between. The CDR3 sequence is 12 residues long. CDR1 is MNHEY and CDR2 is SMNVEV in the germline V gene (reference sequence). The CDR3 DNA reads as TGTGCCAGCAGGTCAACCACAGGCGAGCAGTACTTC. Its translation: CASRSTTGEQYF.

The V call is TRBV18, the J call TRBJ2-5; the match to TRBD1 covers 8 bases. CDR1 and CDR2 from the germline V gene are KGHSH and LQKENI. This CDR3 is built from 13 residues. After removal of 3 bases from V and 5 bases from J, the junction contained 2 bases not matched to a gene. In DNA, the CDR3 is TGTGCCAGCTCACCGGACAGGGACGAGACCCAGTACTTC. As protein: CASSPDRDETQYF.

This clone has only one observation. This chain uses TRBV18 with TRBJ2-7; D is perhaps TRBD1 or TRBD2 (5 bases each). The CDR3 consists of 14 residues. Per the germline V gene, CDR1 is KGHSH and CDR2 is LQKENI. The V end was cut by 3 bases, the J end by 2 bases, with 11 bases between. CDR3 protein: CASSPGDRAYEQYF. For the CDR3, the DNA is TGTGCCAGCTCACCGGGGGACCGAGCCTACGAGCAGTACTTC.

The DNA for the CDR3 is TGTGCCAGCAGCCCCCCTCGGGGGAACGGCGGGCAGCCCCAGCATTTT. It encodes CASSPPRGNGGQPQHF. The gene calls are TRBV3-1 (or the pseudogene TRBV3-2) and TRBJ1-5; a weak D match, TRBD1 (5 bases). Trimming removed 4 bases at V and 7 bases at J, with 20 bases between. The CDR3 is 16 residues long. Germline assignment: CDR1 LGHDT and CDR2 YNNKEL (reference sequence).

With regard to this clone: Other DNA sequences within the sample encode an identical CDR3. This chain uses TRBV5-1 with TRBJ1-1; maybe TRBD1 (6 bases). The V gene's germline CDR1 is SGHRS and CDR2 YFSETQ. The CDR3 runs 14 residues. Trimming left V 4 bases short and J 1 base short, with 11 bases between. DNA of the CDR3: TGCGCCAGCAGCCTAGGGACATCGAACACTGAAGCTTTCTTT. Translating it yields CASSLGTSNTEAFF.

The CDR3 coding sequence is TGTGCCAGTAGTCAAGGGGACAGGGTCTATGGCTACACCTTC. Protein: CASSQGDRVYGYTF. This rearrangement joins TRBV19 to TRBJ1-2; 9 bases align to TRBD1. Germline CDR1 is LNHDA and CDR2 is SQIVND (reference sequence). J was trimmed by 4 bases and V by 5 bases; bases with no gene match: 5. The CDR3 has 14 amino acids.

The chain combines TRBV10-2 with TRBJ2-7; TRBD1 agrees at 11 bases. Germline CDR1 and CDR2: WSHSY and SAAADI. This CDR3 has 21 residues. After removal of 6 bases from V and 2 bases from J, the junction contained 24 bases not matched to a gene. The CDR3 loop is CASRGKSGRNLWDRGAYEQYF. CDR3 in DNA: TGCGCCAGCAGAGGAAAGTCCGGCCGAAACCTTTGGGACAGGGGGGCCTACGAGCAGTACTTC.

V is TRBV6-5 and J is TRBJ2-7; no definite D call. The germline V gene has CDR1 MNHEY and CDR2 SVGAGI. Trimming took 6 bases from V and 2 from J, leaving 14 bases between them. The CDR3 totals 14 residues. This chain's CDR3 is CASRLSGPAYEQYF. In nucleotides, the CDR3 is TGTGCCAGCAGATTGTCGGGCCCAGCCTACGAGCAGTACTTC.

The chain links TRBV30 to TRBJ1-1; 7 bases are a match to TRBD1. CDR3 length: 13 residues. Unmatched junction bases numbered 7, after V lost 3 bases and J lost 6 bases. Germline V gene lookup returns CDR1 GTSNPN and CDR2 SVGIG (reference sequence). The CDR3 DNA reads as TGTGCCTGGAGAGGTCAGGGGGATCCTGAAGCTTTCTTT. It is translated as CAWRGQGDPEAFF. Full variable domain (outside the CDR3, taken from reference TRBV30 and TRBJ1-1): SQTIHQWPATLVQPVGSPLSLECTVEGTSNPNLYWYRQAAGRGLQLLFYSVGIGQISSEVPQNLSASRPQDRQFILSSKKLLLSDSGFYLCAWRGQGDPEAFFGQGTRLTVV.

This chain links TRBV6-5 with TRBJ2-1; D ambiguous. Germline assignment: CDR1 MNHEY and CDR2 SVGAGI. V lost 4 bases to trimming and J lost 4 bases, with 11 bases between them. The CDR3 totals 14 residues. In DNA form, the CDR3 reads TGTGCCAGCAGTTCCGTCGACGGTTACAATGAGCAGTTCTTC. Translating gives CASSSVDGYNEQFF.